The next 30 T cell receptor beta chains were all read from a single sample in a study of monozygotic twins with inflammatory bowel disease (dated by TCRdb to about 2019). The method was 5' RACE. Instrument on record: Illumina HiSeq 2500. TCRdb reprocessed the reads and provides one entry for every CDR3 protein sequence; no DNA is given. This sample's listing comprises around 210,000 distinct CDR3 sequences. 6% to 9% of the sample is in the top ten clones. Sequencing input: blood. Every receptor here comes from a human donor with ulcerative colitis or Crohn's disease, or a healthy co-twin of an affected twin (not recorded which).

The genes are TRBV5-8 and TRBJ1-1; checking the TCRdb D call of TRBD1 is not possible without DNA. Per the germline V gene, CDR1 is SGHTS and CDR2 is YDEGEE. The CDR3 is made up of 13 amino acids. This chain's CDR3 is CASRLQGNTEAFF.

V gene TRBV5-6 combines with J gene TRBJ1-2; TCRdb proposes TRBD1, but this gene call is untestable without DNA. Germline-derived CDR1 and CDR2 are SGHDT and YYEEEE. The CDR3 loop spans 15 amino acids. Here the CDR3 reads CASSGDVLASYGYTF.

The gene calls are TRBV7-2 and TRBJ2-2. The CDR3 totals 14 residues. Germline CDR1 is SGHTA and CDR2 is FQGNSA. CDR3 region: CASSLVSNTGELFF.

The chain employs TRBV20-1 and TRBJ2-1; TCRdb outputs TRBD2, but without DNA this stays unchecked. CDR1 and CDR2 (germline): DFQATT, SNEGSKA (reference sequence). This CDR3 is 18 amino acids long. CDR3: CSARDRLAGGPSYNEQFF.

CDR3 region: CSVGQGTGSNQPQHF. This rearrangement joins TRBV29-1 to TRBJ1-5; with no DNA, the TCRdb D assignment of TRBD1 cannot be verified. CDR3 length equals 15 residues. The germline V gene encodes CDR1 SQVTM and CDR2 ANQGSEA.

CDR3 sequence: CASSLRGASYNEQFF. The chain has TRBV7-9 and TRBJ2-1; TCRdb proposes TRBD1, but this gene call is untestable without DNA. The CDR3 is 15 residues long. Germline CDR1 and CDR2: SEHNR and FQNEAQ (reference sequence).

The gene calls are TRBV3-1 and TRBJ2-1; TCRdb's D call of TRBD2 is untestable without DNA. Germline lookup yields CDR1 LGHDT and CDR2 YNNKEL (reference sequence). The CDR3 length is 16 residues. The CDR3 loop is CASSQEGLVVRDEQFF.

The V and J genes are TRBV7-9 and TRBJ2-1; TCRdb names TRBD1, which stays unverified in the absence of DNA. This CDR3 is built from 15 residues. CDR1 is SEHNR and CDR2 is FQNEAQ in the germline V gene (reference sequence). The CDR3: CASSLVEPGDNEQFF.

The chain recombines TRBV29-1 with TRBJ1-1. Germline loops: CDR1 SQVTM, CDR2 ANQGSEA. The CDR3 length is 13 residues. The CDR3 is CSVAAQLSTEAFF. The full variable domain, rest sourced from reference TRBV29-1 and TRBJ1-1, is SAVISQKPSRDICQRGTSLTIQCQVDSQVTMMFWYRQQPGQSLTLIATANQGSEATYESGFVIDKFPISRPNLTFSTLTVSNMSPEDSSIYLCSVAAQLSTEAFFGQGTRLTVV.

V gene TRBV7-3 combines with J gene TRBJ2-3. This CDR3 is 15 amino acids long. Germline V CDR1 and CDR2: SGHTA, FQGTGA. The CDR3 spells CASSVGRRPGDTQYF. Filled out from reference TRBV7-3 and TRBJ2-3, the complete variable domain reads GAGVSQTPSNKVTEKGKYVELRCDPISGHTALYWYRQSLGQGPEFLIYFQGTGAADDSGLPNDRFFAVRPEGSVSTLKIQRTERGDSAVYLCASSVGRRPGDTQYFGPGTRLTVL.

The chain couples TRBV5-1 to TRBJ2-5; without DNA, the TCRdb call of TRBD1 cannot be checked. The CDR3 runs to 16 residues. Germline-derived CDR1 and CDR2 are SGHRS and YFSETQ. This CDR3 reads CASSLAGTGGAETQYF.

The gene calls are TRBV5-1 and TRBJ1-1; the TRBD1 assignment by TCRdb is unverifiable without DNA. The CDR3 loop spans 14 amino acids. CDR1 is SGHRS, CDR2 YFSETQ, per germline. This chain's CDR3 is CASSLAPGRTEAFF.

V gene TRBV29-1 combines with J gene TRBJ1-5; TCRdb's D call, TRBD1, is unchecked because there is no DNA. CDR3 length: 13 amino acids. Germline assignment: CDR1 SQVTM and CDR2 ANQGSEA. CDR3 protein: CSVAPGARQPQHF.

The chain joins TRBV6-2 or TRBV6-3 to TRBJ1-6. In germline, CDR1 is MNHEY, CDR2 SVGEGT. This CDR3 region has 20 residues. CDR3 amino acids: CASTSPPPGTARRRNSPLHF.

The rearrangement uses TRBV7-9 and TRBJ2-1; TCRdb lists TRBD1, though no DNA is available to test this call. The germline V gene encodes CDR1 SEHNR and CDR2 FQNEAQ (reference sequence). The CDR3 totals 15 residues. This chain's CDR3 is CASSVTGILSNEQFF.

CDR3 sequence reads: CASSLALQASTEVFF. The chain recombines TRBV5-1 with TRBJ1-1. Germline V gives CDR1 SGHRS, CDR2 YFSETQ. The CDR3 loop spans 15 amino acids.

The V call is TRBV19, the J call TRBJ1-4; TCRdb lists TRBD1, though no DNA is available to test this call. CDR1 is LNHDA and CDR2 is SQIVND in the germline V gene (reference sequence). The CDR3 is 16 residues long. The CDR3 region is CASNPKADSRHEKLFF. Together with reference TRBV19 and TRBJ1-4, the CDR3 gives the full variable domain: DGGITQSPKYLFRKEGQNVTLSCEQNLNHDAMYWYRQDPGQGLRLIYYSQIVNDFQKGDIAEGYSVSREKKESFPLTVTSAQKNPTAFYLCASNPKADSRHEKLFFGSGTQLSVL.

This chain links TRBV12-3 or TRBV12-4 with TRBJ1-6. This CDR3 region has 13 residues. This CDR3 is CASSPLPNSPLHF.

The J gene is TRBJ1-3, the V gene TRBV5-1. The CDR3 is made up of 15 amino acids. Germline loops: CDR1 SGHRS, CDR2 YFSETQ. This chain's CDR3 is CASSLTTSSGNTIYF.

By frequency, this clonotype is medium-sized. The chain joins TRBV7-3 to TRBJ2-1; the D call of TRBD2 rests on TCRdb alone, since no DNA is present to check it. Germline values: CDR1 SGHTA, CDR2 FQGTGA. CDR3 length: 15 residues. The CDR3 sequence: CASSQGPSGYNEQFF. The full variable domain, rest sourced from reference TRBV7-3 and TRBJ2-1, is GAGVSQTPSNKVTEKGKYVELRCDPISGHTALYWYRQSLGQGPEFLIYFQGTGAADDSGLPNDRFFAVRPEGSVSTLKIQRTERGDSAVYLCASSQGPSGYNEQFFGPGTRLTVL.

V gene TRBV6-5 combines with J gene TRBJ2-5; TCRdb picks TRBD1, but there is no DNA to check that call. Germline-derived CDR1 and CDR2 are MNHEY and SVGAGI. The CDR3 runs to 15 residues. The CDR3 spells CASTWTGGIQETQYF.

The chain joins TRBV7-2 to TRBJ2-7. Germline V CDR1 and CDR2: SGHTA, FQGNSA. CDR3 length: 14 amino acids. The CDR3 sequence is CASSLGRGTYEQYF.

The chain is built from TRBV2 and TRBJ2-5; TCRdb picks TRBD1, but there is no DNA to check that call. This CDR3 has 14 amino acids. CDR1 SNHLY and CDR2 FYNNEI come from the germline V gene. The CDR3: CASSETGLGETQYF. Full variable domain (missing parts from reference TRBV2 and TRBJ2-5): EPEVTQTPSHQVTQMGQEVILRCVPISNHLYFYWYRQILGQKVEFLVSFYNNEISEKSEIFDDQFSVERPDGSNFTLKIRSTKLEDSAMYFCASSETGLGETQYFGPGTRLLVL.

CDR3 sequence: CASGRDYRVWWTGELFF. The chain is built from TRBV12-3 or TRBV12-4 and TRBJ2-2; no DNA is available, so the TRBD1 call from TCRdb remains unchecked. The CDR3 extends over 17 amino acids.

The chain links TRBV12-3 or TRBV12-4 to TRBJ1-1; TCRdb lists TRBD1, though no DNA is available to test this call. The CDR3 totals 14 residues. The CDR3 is CARNKGLLNTEAFF.

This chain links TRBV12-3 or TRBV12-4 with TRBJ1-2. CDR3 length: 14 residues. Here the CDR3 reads CASSAGTLNYGYTF.

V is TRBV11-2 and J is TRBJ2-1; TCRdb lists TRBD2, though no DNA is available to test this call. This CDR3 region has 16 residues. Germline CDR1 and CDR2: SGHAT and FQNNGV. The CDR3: CASSFSGGIPKDEQFF.

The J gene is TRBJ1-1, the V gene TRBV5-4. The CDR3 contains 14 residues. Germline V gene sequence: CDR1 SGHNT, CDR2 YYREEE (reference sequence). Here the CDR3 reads CASSFETVNTEAFF.

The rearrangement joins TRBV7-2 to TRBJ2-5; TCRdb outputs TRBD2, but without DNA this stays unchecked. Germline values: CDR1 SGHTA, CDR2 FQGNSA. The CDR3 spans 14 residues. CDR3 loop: CASSIRLAGSAQYF.

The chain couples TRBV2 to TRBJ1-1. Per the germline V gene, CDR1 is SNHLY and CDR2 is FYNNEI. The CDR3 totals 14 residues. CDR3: CASSELGVNTEAFF.